The 3 T cell receptor beta chains reported below all come from one sample, sequenced in a study of response to subunit inactivated influenza vaccine. One entry per CDR3 protein results from TCRdb running MiXCR on the RT-PCR reads. The data hold fewer than 750,000 distinct CDR3 sequences, with approximately 14% observed a single time. The specimen was PBMCs from blood, collected approximately 13 days after vaccination. These receptors were collected from a man in his forties or fifties who received an inactivated influenza vaccine.

This clonotype was counted between two and nine times. The genes are TRBV18 and TRBJ2-5; possible D gene TRBD2, 5 bases. The CDR3 covers 15 residues. Trimming took 3 bases from V and 3 from J, leaving 14 bases between them. The germline CDR1 and CDR2 sequences are KGHSH and LQKENI. The DNA of the CDR3 is TGTGCCAGCTCACCGACCAGCGGAGCTAAAGAGACCCAGTACTTC. This translates into CASSPTSGAKETQYF.

This clonotype occurred many times. This chain links TRBV5-1 with TRBJ2-2; D is uncertain. From germline, CDR1 is SGHRS and CDR2 YFSETQ. The CDR3 extends over 15 amino acids. Trimming shortened V by 4 bases and J by 3 bases, and 13 bases separated the two germline ends. CDR3 DNA: TGCGCCAGCAGCCTGGCAGCCTTGGACACCGGGGAGCTGTTTTTT. Protein sequence: CASSLAALDTGELFF.

This chain connects TRBV6-1 to TRBJ2-3; TRBD2 might be the D (6 bases). V was pared by 10 bases and J by 0 bases, with 14 bases between. Germline CDR1 reads MNHNS; CDR2 reads SASEGT. This CDR3 spans 14 amino acids. The CDR3 sequence is CATKGDFSTDTQYF. CDR3 nucleotides: TGTGCCACCAAAGGGGACTTTAGCACAGATACGCAGTATTTT.